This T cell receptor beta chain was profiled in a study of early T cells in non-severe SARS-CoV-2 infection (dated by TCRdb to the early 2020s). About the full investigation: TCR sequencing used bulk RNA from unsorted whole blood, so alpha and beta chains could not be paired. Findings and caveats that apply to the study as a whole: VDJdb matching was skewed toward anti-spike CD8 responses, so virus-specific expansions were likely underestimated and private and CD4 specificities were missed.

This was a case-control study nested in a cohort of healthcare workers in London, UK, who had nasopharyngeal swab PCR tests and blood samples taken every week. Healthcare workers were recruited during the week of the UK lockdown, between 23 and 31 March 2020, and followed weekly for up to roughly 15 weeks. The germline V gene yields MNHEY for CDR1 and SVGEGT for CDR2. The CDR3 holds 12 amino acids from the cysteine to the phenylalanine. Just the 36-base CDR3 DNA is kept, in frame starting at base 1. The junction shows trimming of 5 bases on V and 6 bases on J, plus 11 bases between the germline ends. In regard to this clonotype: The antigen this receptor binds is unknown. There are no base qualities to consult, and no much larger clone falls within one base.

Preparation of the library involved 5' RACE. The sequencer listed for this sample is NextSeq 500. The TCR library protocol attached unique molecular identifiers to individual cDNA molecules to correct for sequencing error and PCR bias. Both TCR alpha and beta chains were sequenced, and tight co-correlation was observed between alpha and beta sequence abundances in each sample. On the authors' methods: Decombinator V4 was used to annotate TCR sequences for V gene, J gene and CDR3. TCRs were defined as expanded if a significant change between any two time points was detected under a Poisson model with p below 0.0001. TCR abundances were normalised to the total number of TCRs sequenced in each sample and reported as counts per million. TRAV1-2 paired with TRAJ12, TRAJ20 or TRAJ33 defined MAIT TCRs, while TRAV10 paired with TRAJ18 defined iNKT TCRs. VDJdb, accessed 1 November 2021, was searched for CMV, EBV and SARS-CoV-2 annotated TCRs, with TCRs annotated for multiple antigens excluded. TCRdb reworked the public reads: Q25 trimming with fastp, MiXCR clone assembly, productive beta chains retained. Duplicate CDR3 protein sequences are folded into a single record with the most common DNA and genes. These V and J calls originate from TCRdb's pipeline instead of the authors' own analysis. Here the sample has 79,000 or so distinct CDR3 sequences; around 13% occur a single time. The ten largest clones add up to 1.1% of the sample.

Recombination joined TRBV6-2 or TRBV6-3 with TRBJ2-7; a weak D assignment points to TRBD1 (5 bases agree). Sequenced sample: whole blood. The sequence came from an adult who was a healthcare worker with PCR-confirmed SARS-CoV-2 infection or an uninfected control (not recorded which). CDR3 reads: CASSTSQGEQYF. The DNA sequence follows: TGTGCCAGCAGTACCTCGCAGGGCGAGCAGTACTTC.